A single sample is the source of the 2 T cell receptor beta chains below, sequenced in a study of metastatic and nonmetastatic thyroid tumors. Nobody among the patients had been given any treatment before thyroid surgery. TCRdb ran MiXCR on the PCR reads. The sample lists under 35,000 clones, over 15% seen once, with under 5% in the top ten. Sequences were obtained from blood. Source of these receptors: a female donor with papillary thyroid cancer or a benign thyroid nodule (not recorded which). Some clones in this sample may be carry-over from other donors' samples.

In regard to this clone: Possible read error: a much larger clone is one base away. The chain joins TRBV7-3 to TRBJ2-1; a possible D gene is TRBD2 (5 bases). The germline gives CDR1 SGHTA, CDR2 FQGTGA. The CDR3 has 13 residues. V gave up 5 bases and J gave up 5 bases, with 10 bases separating them. The CDR3 DNA reads TGTGCCAGCAGCCAGGAGGTTGACAATGAGCAGTTCTTC. Amino acids: CASSQEVDNEQFF.

This clone has at least ten counts. CDR3 nucleotide sequence: TGTGCCAGCTCTCAAGAGAACACTGAAGCTTTCTTT. Its protein product is CASSQENTEAFF. The chain employs TRBV18 and TRBJ1-1; D is undetermined. The CDR3 runs 12 residues. Looked up from germline, CDR1 is KGHSH and CDR2 is LQKENI. V was pared by 6 bases and J by 1 base, with 6 bases between.